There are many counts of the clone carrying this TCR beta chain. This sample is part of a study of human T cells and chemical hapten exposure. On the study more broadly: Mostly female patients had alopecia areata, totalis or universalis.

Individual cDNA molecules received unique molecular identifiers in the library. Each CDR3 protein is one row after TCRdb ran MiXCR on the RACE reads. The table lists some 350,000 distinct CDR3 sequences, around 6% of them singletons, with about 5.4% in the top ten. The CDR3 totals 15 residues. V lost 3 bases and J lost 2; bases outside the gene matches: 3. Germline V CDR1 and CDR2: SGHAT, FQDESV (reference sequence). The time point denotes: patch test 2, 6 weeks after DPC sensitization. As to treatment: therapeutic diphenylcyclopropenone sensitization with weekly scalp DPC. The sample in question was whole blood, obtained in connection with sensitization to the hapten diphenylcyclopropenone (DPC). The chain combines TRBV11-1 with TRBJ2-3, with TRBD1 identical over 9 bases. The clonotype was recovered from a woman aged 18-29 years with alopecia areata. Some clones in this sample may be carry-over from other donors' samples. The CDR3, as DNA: TGTGCCAGCAGCTTTACAGGGGGCAACACAGATACGCAGTATTTT. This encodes CASSFTGGNTDTQYF.